Below, 18 T cell receptor beta chains from the same sample are listed, as sequenced in a study of T cell responses to AZD1222 COVID-19 vaccine. Data came from immunoSEQ multiplex PCR; TCRdb stores just in-frame clones and leaves some out. The sample has approximately 120,000 clones, around 90% seen once. The source was peripheral blood, collected on day 0 of MenACWY control vaccination. The receptors were gathered from an adult in good health.

The rearrangement uses TRBV11-2 and TRBJ2-7; D is unclear. Germline-derived CDR1 and CDR2 are SGHAT and FQNNGV. V was trimmed by 2 bases and J by 3 bases, leaving 5 bases between them. This CDR3 has 12 residues. CDR3 DNA: TGTGCCAGCAGCTTAAATAACTACGAGCAGTACGTC. It translates to CASSLNNYEQYV.

This rearrangement joins TRBV5-1 to TRBJ2-7; the match to TRBD2 covers 11 bases. Germline V CDR1 and CDR2: SGHRS, YFSETQ. The CDR3 totals 18 residues. Trimming took 2 bases from V and 2 from J; bases not matched to a gene: 12. The CDR3 nucleotides are TGCGCCAGCAGCTTAGGGACTAGCGGTTTCAGGTTGGCCTACGAGCAGTACTTC. As protein: CASSLGTSGFRLAYEQYF.

The gene calls are TRBV6-5 and TRBJ1-1; D is unclear. Germline assignment: CDR1 MNHEY and CDR2 SVGAGI. This CDR3 has 11 residues. V was clipped by 8 bases and J by 4 bases, with 8 bases between them. This CDR3 reads CASGLSTEAFF. CDR3 bases: TGTGCCAGCGGATTGAGCACTGAAGCTTTCTTT.

The V and J genes are TRBV6-7 and TRBJ2-5, with 7 bases identical to TRBD2. TRBV6-7 is identified as an open reading frame with a role that is uncertain. The J segment lost 5 bases and the V segment lost 2 bases, leaving 11 bases of the junction unmatched. The CDR3 has 16 amino acids. The CDR3 sequence is CASSYAIAGIGETQYF. The CDR3, as DNA: TGTGCCAGCAGTTACGCTATAGCGGGTATAGGCGAGACCCAGTACTTC.

The chain couples TRBV29-1 to TRBJ2-5, with 8 positions matching TRBD2. The CDR3 is made up of 12 amino acids. Germline CDR1 reads SQVTM; CDR2 reads ANQGSEA. The J segment lost 5 bases and the V segment lost 7 bases, leaving 6 bases of the junction unmatched. CDR3 bases: TGCAGCGCCGCCACGGGAGGGGAGACCCAGTACTTC. It yields the protein CSAATGGETQYF.

The chain carries TRBV12-3 or TRBV12-4 and TRBJ1-1; TRBD1 is a possible D gene (6 bases). This CDR3 has 13 amino acids. Trimming left V 6 bases short and J 4 bases short, with 12 bases between. The CDR3 bases are TGTGCCAGCAGCACTCAGGGGATCACTGAAGCTTTCTTT. This sequence encodes CASSTQGITEAFF.

This chain joins TRBV28 and TRBJ1-6; D not resolved. V lost 3 bases and J lost 11, with 8 bases in between. The CDR3 covers 12 residues. Germline CDR1 is MDHEN and CDR2 is SYDVKM. The CDR3 nucleotides read TGTGCCAGCAGTTTGACCGATCCACCCCTCCACTTT. Amino acids: CASSLTDPPLHF.

This rearrangement joins TRBV4-2 to TRBJ1-6; 8 nucleotides agree with TRBD1. J was trimmed by 0 bases and V by 2 bases; bases with no gene match: 12. This CDR3 has 20 amino acids. The germline V gene has CDR1 LGHNA and CDR2 YNFKEQ. CDR3 nucleotide sequence: TGTGCCAGCAGCCAAAAAACAAACAGGGGGACGGGCTCCTATAATTCACCCCTCCACTTT. Translating it yields CASSQKTNRGTGSYNSPLHF.

This chain connects TRBV6-6 to TRBJ1-2; TRBD1 matches at 9 bases. CDR1 and CDR2 from the germline V gene are MNHNY and SVGAGI (reference sequence). The V segment lost 6 bases and the J segment 7 bases; nucleotides outside the gene matches: 6. The CDR3 covers 13 residues. The CDR3 DNA reads as TGTGCCAGCAGGCCGGGACAGGGTGGTGGCTACACCTTC. This codes for CASRPGQGGGYTF.

The genes are TRBV4-2 and TRBJ2-2; TRBD2 aligns across 9 bases. V shed 4 bases, J shed 0 bases, and the junction held 6 bases outside the gene matches. This CDR3 is 17 amino acids long. The germline V gene encodes CDR1 LGHNA and CDR2 YNFKEQ. CDR3 DNA: TGTGCCAGCAGCCGGGGCGGGAGGGCCACGAACACCGGGGAGCTGTTTTTT. Translation gives CASSRGGRATNTGELFF.

The genes are TRBV12-5 and TRBJ2-2; D possibly uses TRBD1 or TRBD2 (5 bases each). Looked up from germline, CDR1 is LGHNT and CDR2 is FRNRAP. This CDR3 contains 15 residues. CDR3 protein: CANASGRMNTGELFF. For the CDR3, the DNA is TGTGCCAACGCTTCGGGACGGATGAACACCGGGGAGCTGTTTTTT.

The genes are TRBV10-3 and TRBJ2-2, with 9 bases lining up with TRBD2. The CDR3 totals 18 residues. Germline trimming cut 0 bases from V and 5 bases from J; bases unmatched to any gene: 10. Germline V gene lookup returns CDR1 ENHRY and CDR2 SYGVKD. Here the CDR3 DNA reads TGTGCCATCAGTGAGTCGAATTTTGCGGGAGGGCCTACCGGGGAGCTGTTTTTT. Residues: CAISESNFAGGPTGELFF.

This clone was seen a single time. The rearrangement joins TRBV5-6 to TRBJ2-7, with a tentative D call TRBD1 (6 bases). With 2 bases removed from V and 3 bases from J, the gap between germline ends came to 9 bases. There are 13 residues in the CDR3. The germline CDR1 and CDR2 sequences are SGHDT and YYEEEE. The CDR3 reads CASSLSQGYEQYF. CDR3 sequence (DNA): TGTGCCAGCAGCTTATCACAGGGCTACGAGCAGTACTTC.

The table lists this clone with a few counts. V and J are TRBV2 and TRBJ1-2, with D possibly TRBD1 on 5 matching bases. V lost 5 bases and J 9 bases, leaving 19 bases between the germline ends. CDR1 and CDR2 (germline): SNHLY, FYNNEI. CDR3 length: 14 amino acids. For the CDR3, the DNA is TGTGCCAGCAGTTATTTCTCAACTCCAGGGAGCTACACCTTC. Amino acids: CASSYFSTPGSYTF. The full variable domain, completed using reference TRBV2 and TRBJ1-2, is EPEVTQTPSHQVTQMGQEVILRCVPISNHLYFYWYRQILGQKVEFLVSFYNNEISEKSEIFDDQFSVERPDGSNFTLKIRSTKLEDSAMYFCASSYFSTPGSYTFGSGTRLTVV.

The chain joins TRBV18 to TRBJ2-7, with 11 bases that match TRBD2. V lost 4 bases to trimming and J lost 6 bases; unmatched junction nucleotides: 5. This CDR3 comprises 14 residues. Germline V CDR1 and CDR2: KGHSH, LQKENI. The CDR3 loop is CASSRSSGRAEQYF. DNA of the CDR3: TGTGCCAGCTCACGTAGTAGCGGGAGGGCCGAGCAGTACTTC.

The genes are TRBV28 and TRBJ2-1, with TRBD2 matching 8 bases. The CDR3 has 13 residues. Germline CDR1 reads MDHEN; CDR2 reads SYDVKM. V was pared by 6 bases and J by 10 bases, with 8 bases of the junction left unmatched. CDR3 nucleotides: TGTGCCAGCAGAATCGGACTAGCTGACGAGCAGTTCTTC. It encodes CASRIGLADEQFF.

The chain links TRBV28 to TRBJ2-7; D not resolved. Germline CDR1 reads MDHEN; CDR2 reads SYDVKM. This CDR3 comprises 14 residues. The V gene lost 2 bases and the J gene lost 0 bases, with 8 bases spanning the gap. This chain's CDR3 is CASSLGESSYEQYV. The CDR3, as DNA: TGTGCCAGCAGTTTAGGAGAGAGCTCCTACGAGCAGTACGTC.

This clone turned up a few times. The chain links TRBV5-1 to TRBJ2-1; the match to TRBD2 covers 9 bases. V dropped 1 base and J dropped 2; count of bases not matched to a gene: 7. The germline V gene has CDR1 SGHRS and CDR2 YFSETQ. CDR3 size: 17 residues. The CDR3 coding sequence is TGCGCCAGCAGCTTGCCCCCTAGCGGGACCCCCTACAATGAGCAGTTCTTC. Amino acids: CASSLPPSGTPYNEQFF. The complete variable domain, with remaining parts taken from reference TRBV5-1 and TRBJ2-1, reads KAGVTQTPRYLIKTRGQQVTLSCSPISGHRSVSWYQQTPGQGLQFLFEYFSETQRNKGNFPGRFSGRQFSNSRSEMNVSTLELGDSALYLCASSLPPSGTPYNEQFFGPGTRLTVL.